The 16 T cell receptor beta chains listed next were all sequenced from one sample in a study of control samples from healthy donors and cancer patients (dated by TCRdb to 2019 to 2021). Library generation was performed with the immunoSEQ multiplex PCR assay. In its TCRdb copy, this immuneACCESS table keeps in-frame sequences only and misses some clones. Where compared with another copy, unresolved V genes explain less than half of these, and the others have no known cause. For this sample the table gives around 110,000 clones, of which around 87% were detected only once. The ten largest clones represent 0.95% to 1.3% of the sample. Sequences were obtained from PBMCs. These receptors were obtained from a woman in her forties or fifties with colorectal cancer.

J is TRBJ1-5 and V is TRBV5-1; tentatively, D is TRBD1 (6 bases). Germline V gene data show CDR1 as SGHRS and CDR2 as YFSETQ. The ends were cut back, 4 bases at V and 5 bases at J, with 16 bases in the middle. This CDR3 is 15 amino acids long. This CDR3 reads CASSPVGGGDQPQHF. The CDR3 nucleotides read TGCGCCAGCAGCCCCGTGGGGGGGGGCGATCAGCCCCAGCATTTT.

The chain carries TRBV7-3 and TRBJ1-1; 7 nucleotides match TRBD1. Germline V lookup: CDR1 SGHTA, CDR2 FQGTGA. V lost 2 bases to trimming and J lost 0 bases; unmatched junction nucleotides: 9. CDR3 length: 17 residues. In DNA, the CDR3 is TGTGCCAGCAGCTTATCGGACAGGAGGTTGATGAACACTGAAGCTTTCTTT. It codes for CASSLSDRRLMNTEAFF.

J is TRBJ1-3 and V is TRBV6-5; no definite D call. Deletions cut 6 bases from V and 2 bases from J, with 11 bases between. Germline V gives CDR1 MNHEY, CDR2 SVGAGI. This CDR3 has 14 amino acids. CDR3 amino acids: CASSEGWTGNTIYF. The CDR3 DNA reads as TGTGCCAGCAGCGAGGGCTGGACTGGAAACACCATATATTTT.

Turning to this clone: Other DNA sequences in this sample translate to the same CDR3. The chain is built from TRBV7-3 and TRBJ1-1; D call uncertain. This CDR3 comprises 13 residues. Germline V gene lookup returns CDR1 SGHTA and CDR2 FQGTGA. Trimming removed 3 bases from V and 2 bases from J, with 7 bases in between. The DNA for the CDR3 is TGTGCCAGCAGCTTTGGTGGTAACACTGAAGCTTTCTTT. It specifies CASSFGGNTEAFF. Variable domain in full (rest from reference TRBV7-3 and TRBJ1-1): GAGVSQTPSNKVTEKGKYVELRCDPISGHTALYWYRQSLGQGPEFLIYFQGTGAADDSGLPNDRFFAVRPEGSVSTLKIQRTERGDSAVYLCASSFGGNTEAFFGQGTRLTVV.

V gene TRBV7-3 combines with J gene TRBJ2-2; 12 positions agree with TRBD2. V was clipped by 5 bases and J by 0 bases; unmatched bases: 4. This CDR3 has 17 residues. Germline loops: CDR1 SGHTA, CDR2 FQGTGA. DNA of the CDR3: TGTGCCAGCAGCCCATCTAGCGGGGGGGCGAACACCGGGGAGCTGTTTTTT. Its translation: CASSPSSGGANTGELFF.

The chain uses TRBV2 and TRBJ1-2; 7 positions agree with TRBD1. The CDR3 runs to 13 residues. CDR1 is SNHLY and CDR2 is FYNNEI in the germline V gene. Losses at the gene ends were 5 bases for V and 7 bases for J; bases not matched to a gene: 7. The CDR3 spells CASSIDRDRGYTF. For the CDR3, the DNA is TGTGCCAGCAGTATAGACAGGGATCGTGGCTACACCTTC.

V and J are TRBV7-2 and TRBJ1-1; 8 bases agree with TRBD1. Germline V CDR1 and CDR2: SGHTA, FQGNSA. CDR3 length: 13 amino acids. With 4 bases clipped from V and 5 bases from J, the junction kept 3 bases outside the gene matches. In nucleotides, the CDR3 is TGTGCCAGCAGCTCACAGGGGGGAACTGAAGCTTTCTTT. It yields the protein CASSSQGGTEAFF.

The chain couples TRBV20-1 to TRBJ1-2, with D possibly matching TRBD1 (5 bases). From germline, CDR1 is DFQATT and CDR2 SNEGSKA (reference sequence). The ends were cut back, 6 bases at V and 10 bases at J, with 15 bases in the middle. CDR3 length equals 11 residues. CDR3: CSAGKWGDYTF. The CDR3, as DNA: TGCAGTGCCGGAAAATGGGGGGACTACACCTTC.

The chain links TRBV5-6 to TRBJ1-2, with a possible D match to TRBD1 (5 bases). The CDR3 has 14 amino acids. V lost 2 bases, J lost 1 base, and 9 bases lay in between. CDR1 and CDR2 (germline): SGHDT, YYEEEE. CDR3 loop: CASSLTGVNYGYTF. CDR3 sequence (DNA): TGTGCCAGCAGCTTAACAGGAGTTAACTATGGCTACACCTTC. The full variable domain, with the rest looked up from reference TRBV5-6 and TRBJ1-2, is DAGVTQSPTHLIKTRGQQVTLRCSPKSGHDTVSWYQQALGQGPQFIFQYYEEEERQRGNFPDRFSGHQFPNYSSELNVNALLLGDSALYLCASSLTGVNYGYTFGSGTRLTVV.

This sequence joins TRBV9 and TRBJ1-2, with D perhaps matching TRBD1 (6 bases). Germline V gene data show CDR1 as SGDLS and CDR2 as YYNGEE. This CDR3 contains 17 residues. Trimming took off 0 bases at V and 1 base at J, with 16 bases between the two ends. The CDR3 DNA sequence: TGTGCCAGCAGCGTAGGGCAGGGGCCCCCATATAACTATGGCTACACCTTC. Its translation: CASSVGQGPPYNYGYTF. Variable domain in full (rest from reference TRBV9 and TRBJ1-2): DSGVTQTPKHLITATGQRVTLRCSPRSGDLSVYWYQQSLDQGLQFLIQYYNGEERAKGNILERFSAQQFPDLHSELNLSSLELGDSALYFCASSVGQGPPYNYGYTFGSGTRLTVV.

CDR3 DNA: TGTGCCAGCAGCTCGACAGGGTGGAATGAAGCTTTCTTT. Translation gives CASSSTGWNEAFF. V gene TRBV5-8 combines with J gene TRBJ1-1; 7 nucleotides align to TRBD1. The CDR3 runs to 13 residues. With V trimmed by 3 bases and J by 7 bases, 6 bases remained unmatched. The V gene's germline CDR1 is SGHTS and CDR2 YDEGEE.

The chain employs TRBV6-5 and TRBJ2-6, with D perhaps TRBD1 (5 bases). Germline V gene data show CDR1 as MNHEY and CDR2 as SVGAGI. Trimming pared 2 bases from V and 0 bases from J, leaving 8 bases between. The CDR3 length is 16 residues. The CDR3 loop reads CASSYDSFSGANVLTF. CDR3 bases: TGTGCCAGCAGTTACGACAGTTTCTCTGGGGCCAACGTCCTGACTTTC.

The V and J genes are TRBV7-3 and TRBJ2-2, with a possible D match to TRBD1 (6 bases). The CDR3 consists of 16 residues. The germline V gene has CDR1 SGHTA and CDR2 FQGTGA. V lost 5 bases and J lost 4, with 17 bases in between. In DNA form, the CDR3 reads TGTGCCAGCAGCCCCACTTTAGGACAGCCCACCGGGGAGCTGTTTTTT. Translated, it gives CASSPTLGQPTGELFF.

The chain uses TRBV6-1 and TRBJ2-6; the match to TRBD1 covers 11 bases. V lost 2 bases to trimming and J lost 3 bases; unmatched junction nucleotides: 6. CDR3 length: 18 residues. Germline V gene data show CDR1 as MNHNS and CDR2 as SASEGT. The CDR3 DNA reads as TGTGCCAGCAGTGAACCGGGACAGGGGGGAGATGGGGCCAACGTCCTGACTTTC. This gives the protein CASSEPGQGGDGANVLTF.

V usage is TRBV19 and J usage is TRBJ1-1; 7 bases are shared with TRBD1. Germline loops: CDR1 LNHDA, CDR2 SQIVND (reference sequence). The V segment lost 1 base and the J segment 6 bases; nucleotides outside the gene matches: 8. The CDR3 sequence is 15 residues long. For the CDR3, the DNA is TGTGCCAGTAGTATAGTAACCGACAGGGCTCCTGAAGCTTTCTTT. Protein: CASSIVTDRAPEAFF.

The chain couples TRBV7-9 to TRBJ2-3, with D possibly being TRBD2 (6 bases). CDR3 size: 12 residues. CDR1 and CDR2 (germline): SEHNR, FQNEAQ (reference sequence). Deletions cut 6 bases from V and 8 bases from J, with 12 bases between. CDR3 nucleotide sequence: TGTGCCAGCAGTCGCCCGCGGGGTACGCAGTATTTT. This codes for CASSRPRGTQYF.